This TCR beta chain came from a study of T cell repertoires in cytomegalovirus infection. This clonotype was counted only a few times. Its antigen is as yet unknown. Whole-study results and caveats: Cumulative frequency (of public TCR beta family members) identified carriers of CMV plus the relevant HLA.

The CDR3 has 15 residues. Germline V gene lookup returns CDR1 MNHEY and CDR2 SVGAGI. The junction had 3 bases not matched to a gene; V was cut back by 4 bases and J by 0 bases. TCRdb passed the reads through MiXCR, listing each CDR3 protein once. The sample records some 390,000 distinct CDR3 sequences, 18% being singletons. The rearrangement links TRBV6-5 to TRBJ1-5; 7 nucleotides match TRBD1. The sample consisted of PBMCs. The TCR originated in a human donor in good health (CMV status not recorded). Some clones in this sample may be carry-over from other donors' samples. CDR3 coding DNA: TGTGCCAGCAGTTGGGGACAGAATAGCAATCAGCCCCAGCATTTT. Encoded protein: CASSWGQNSNQPQHF.